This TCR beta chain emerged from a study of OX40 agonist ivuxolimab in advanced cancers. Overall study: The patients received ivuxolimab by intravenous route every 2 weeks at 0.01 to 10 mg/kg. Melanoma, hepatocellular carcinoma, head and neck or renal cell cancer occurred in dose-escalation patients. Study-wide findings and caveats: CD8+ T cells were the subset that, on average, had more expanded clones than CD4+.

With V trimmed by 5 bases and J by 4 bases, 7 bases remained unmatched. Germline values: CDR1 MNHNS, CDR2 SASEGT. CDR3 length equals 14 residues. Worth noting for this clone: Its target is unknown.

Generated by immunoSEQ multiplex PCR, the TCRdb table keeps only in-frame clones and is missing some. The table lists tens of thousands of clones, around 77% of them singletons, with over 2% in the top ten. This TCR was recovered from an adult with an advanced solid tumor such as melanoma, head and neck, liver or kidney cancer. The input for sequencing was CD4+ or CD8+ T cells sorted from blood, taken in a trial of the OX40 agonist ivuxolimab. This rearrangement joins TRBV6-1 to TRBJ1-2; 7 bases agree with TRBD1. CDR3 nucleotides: TGTGCCAGCAGTTTCGACAGGGAAGTCTATGGCTACACCTTC. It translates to CASSFDREVYGYTF.